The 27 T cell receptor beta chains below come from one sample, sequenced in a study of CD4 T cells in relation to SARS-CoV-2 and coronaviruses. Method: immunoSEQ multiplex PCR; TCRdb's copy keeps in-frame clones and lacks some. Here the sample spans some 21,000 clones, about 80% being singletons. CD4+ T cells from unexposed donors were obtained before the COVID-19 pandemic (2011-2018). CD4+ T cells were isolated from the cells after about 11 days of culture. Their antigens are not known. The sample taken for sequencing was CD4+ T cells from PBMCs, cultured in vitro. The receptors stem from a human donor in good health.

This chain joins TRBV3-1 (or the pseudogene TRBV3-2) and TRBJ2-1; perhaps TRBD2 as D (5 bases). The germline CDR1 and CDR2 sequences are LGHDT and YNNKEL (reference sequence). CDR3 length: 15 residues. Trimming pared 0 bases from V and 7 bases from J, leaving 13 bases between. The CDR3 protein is CASSQDRRTLNEQFF. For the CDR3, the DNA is TGTGCCAGCAGCCAAGATCGAAGGACTTTGAATGAGCAGTTCTTC.

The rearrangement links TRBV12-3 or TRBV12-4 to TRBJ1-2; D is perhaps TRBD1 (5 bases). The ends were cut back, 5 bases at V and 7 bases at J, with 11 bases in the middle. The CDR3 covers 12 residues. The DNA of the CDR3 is TGTGCCAGCAGTCCAGGGAAAGGTGGCTACACCTTC. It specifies CASSPGKGGYTF.

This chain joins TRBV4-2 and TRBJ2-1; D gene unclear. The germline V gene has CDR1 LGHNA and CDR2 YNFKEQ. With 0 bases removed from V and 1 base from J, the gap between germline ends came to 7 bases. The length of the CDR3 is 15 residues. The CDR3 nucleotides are TGTGCCAGCAGCCAAGACCCCCAGTCCTACAATGAGCAGTTCTTC. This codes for CASSQDPQSYNEQFF.

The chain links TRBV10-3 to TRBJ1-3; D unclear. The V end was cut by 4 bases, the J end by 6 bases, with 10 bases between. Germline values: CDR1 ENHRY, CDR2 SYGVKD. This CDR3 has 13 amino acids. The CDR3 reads CAISGADLNTIYF. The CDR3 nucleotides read TGTGCCATCAGTGGGGCCGACTTAAACACCATATATTTT.

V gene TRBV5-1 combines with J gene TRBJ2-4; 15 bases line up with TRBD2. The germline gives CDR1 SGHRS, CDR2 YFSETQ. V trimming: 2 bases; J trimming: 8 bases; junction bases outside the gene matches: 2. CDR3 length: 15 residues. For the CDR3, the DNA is TGCGCCAGCAGCTTACGGACTAGCGGGAGGGACATTCAGTACTTC. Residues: CASSLRTSGRDIQYF.

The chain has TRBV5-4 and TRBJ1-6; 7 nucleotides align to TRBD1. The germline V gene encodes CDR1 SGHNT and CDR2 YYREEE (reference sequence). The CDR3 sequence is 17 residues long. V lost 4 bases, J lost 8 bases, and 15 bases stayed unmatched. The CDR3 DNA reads TGTGCCAGCAGCCCGCCGGGACAGAACCTAGGGGATTCACCCCTCCACTTT. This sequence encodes CASSPPGQNLGDSPLHF. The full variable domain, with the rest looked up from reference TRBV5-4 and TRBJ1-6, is ETGVTQSPTHLIKTRGQQVTLRCSSQSGHNTVSWYQQALGQGPQFIFQYYREEENGRGNFPPRFSGLQFPNYSSELNVNALELDDSALYLCASSPPGQNLGDSPLHFGNGTRLTVT.

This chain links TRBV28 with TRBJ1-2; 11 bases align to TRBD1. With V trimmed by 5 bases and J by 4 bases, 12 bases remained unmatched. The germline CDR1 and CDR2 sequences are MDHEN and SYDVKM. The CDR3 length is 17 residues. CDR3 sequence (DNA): TGTGCCAGCAGTCAACCGGGACAGGGGGTTTTAGGCTATGGCTACACCTTC. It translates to CASSQPGQGVLGYGYTF.

Here the CDR3 DNA reads TGTGCCAGCAGCTTGACAGCTTCGAACACTGAAGCTTTCTTT. Amino acid sequence: CASSLTASNTEAFF. This chain links TRBV5-4 with TRBJ1-1; no firm D call. CDR3 length: 14 amino acids. V was trimmed by 1 base and J by 1 base, leaving 8 bases between them. CDR1 and CDR2 from the germline V gene are SGHNT and YYREEE (reference sequence).

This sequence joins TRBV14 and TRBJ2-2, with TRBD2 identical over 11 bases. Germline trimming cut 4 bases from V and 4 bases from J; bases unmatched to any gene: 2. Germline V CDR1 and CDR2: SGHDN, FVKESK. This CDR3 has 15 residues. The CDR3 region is CASSRLAGPTGELFF. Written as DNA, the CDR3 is TGTGCCAGCAGCCGACTAGCGGGGCCCACCGGGGAGCTGTTTTTT.

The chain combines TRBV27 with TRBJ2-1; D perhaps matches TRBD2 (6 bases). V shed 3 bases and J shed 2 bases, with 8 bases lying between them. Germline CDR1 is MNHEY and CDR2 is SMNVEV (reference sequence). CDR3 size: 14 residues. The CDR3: CASSFGGAYNEQFF. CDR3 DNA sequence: TGTGCCAGCAGTTTTGGCGGGGCCTACAATGAGCAGTTCTTC.

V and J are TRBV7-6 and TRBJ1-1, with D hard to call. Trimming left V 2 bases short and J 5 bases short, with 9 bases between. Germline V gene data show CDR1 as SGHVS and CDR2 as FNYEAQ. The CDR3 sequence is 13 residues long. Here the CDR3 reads CASSLQHGTEAFF. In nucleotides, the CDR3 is TGTGCCAGCAGCTTACAGCATGGTACTGAAGCTTTCTTT.

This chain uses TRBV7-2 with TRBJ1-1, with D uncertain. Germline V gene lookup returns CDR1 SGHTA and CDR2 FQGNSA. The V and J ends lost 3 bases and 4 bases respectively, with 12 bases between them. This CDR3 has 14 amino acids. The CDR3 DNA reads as TGTGCCAGCAGCTTGACCGGAGGAGCCACTGAAGCTTTCTTT. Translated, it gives CASSLTGGATEAFF.

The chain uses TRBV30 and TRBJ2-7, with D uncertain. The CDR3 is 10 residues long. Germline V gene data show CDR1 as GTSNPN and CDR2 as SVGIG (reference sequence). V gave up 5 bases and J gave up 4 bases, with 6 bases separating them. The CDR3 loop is CAWGRYEQYF. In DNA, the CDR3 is TGTGCCTGGGGACGGTACGAGCAGTACTTC.

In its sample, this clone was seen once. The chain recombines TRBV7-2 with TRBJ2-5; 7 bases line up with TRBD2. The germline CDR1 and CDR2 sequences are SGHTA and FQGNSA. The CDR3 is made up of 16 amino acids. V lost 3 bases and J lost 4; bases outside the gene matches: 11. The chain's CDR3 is CASSFSLSRGRETQYF. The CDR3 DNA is TGTGCCAGCAGCTTCTCCCTATCTCGCGGGAGAGAGACCCAGTACTTC.

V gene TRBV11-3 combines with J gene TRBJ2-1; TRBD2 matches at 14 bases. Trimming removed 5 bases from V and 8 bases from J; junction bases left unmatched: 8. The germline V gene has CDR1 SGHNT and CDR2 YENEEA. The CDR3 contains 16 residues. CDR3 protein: CASSPPGTSGRDEQFF. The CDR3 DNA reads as TGTGCCAGCAGCCCGCCAGGGACTAGCGGGAGAGATGAGCAGTTCTTC.

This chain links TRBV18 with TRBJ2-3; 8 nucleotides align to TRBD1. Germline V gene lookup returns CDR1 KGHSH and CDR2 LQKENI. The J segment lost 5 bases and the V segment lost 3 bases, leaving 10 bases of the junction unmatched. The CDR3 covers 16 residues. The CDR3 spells CASSPGTGRREDTQYF. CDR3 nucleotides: TGTGCCAGCTCACCCGGGACAGGAAGAAGGGAAGATACGCAGTATTTT.

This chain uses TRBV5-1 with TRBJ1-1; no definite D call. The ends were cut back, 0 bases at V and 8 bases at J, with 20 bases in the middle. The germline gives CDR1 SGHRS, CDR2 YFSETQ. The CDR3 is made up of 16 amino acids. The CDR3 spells CASSLELQLSGIEAFF. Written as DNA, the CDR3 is TGCGCCAGCAGCTTGGAATTACAGTTGTCGGGTATAGAAGCTTTCTTT.

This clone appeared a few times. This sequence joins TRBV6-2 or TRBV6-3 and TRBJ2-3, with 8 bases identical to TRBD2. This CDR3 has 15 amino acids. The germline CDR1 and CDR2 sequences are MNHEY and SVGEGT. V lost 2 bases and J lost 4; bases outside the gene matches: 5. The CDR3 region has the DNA TGTGCCAGCAGTTACGCGGGGACTAGGGCAGATACGCAGTATTTT. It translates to CASSYAGTRADTQYF.

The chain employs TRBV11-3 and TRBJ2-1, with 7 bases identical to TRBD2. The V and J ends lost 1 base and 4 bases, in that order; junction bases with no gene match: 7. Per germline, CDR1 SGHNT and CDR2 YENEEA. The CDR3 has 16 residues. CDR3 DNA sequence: TGTGCCAGCAGCTTAGGCGGGACTACGATTTACAATGAGCAGTTCTTC. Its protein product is CASSLGGTTIYNEQFF.

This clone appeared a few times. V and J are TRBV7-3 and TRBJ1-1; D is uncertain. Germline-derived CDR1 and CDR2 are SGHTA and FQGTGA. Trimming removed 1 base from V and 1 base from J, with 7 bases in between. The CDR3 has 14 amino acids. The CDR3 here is CASSLNPGNTEAFF. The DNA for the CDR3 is TGTGCCAGCAGCTTAAATCCAGGGAACACTGAAGCTTTCTTT.

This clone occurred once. The CDR3 reads CASSSGQGTEAFF. As DNA, the CDR3 is TGTGCCAGCAGTTCAGGACAGGGGACTGAAGCTTTCTTT. The chain has TRBV6-2 or TRBV6-3 and TRBJ1-1, with 9 bases that match TRBD1. Germline CDR1 reads MNHEY; CDR2 reads SVGEGT. V trimming: 4 bases; J trimming: 5 bases; junction bases outside the gene matches: 2. The CDR3 loop spans 13 amino acids.

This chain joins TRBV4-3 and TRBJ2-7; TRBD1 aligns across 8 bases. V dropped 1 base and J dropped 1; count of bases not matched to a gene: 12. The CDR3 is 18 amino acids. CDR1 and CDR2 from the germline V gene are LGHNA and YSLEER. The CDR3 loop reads CASSQASQQGGTSYEQYF. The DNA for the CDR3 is TGCGCCAGCAGCCAAGCCTCCCAACAGGGGGGCACTTCCTACGAGCAGTACTTC.

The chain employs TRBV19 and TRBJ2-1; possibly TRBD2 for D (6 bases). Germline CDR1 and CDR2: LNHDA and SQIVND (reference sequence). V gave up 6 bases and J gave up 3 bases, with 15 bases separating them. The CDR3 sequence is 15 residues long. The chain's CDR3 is CASRERRGIYNEQFF. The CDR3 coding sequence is TGTGCCAGTAGGGAGCGGCGGGGTATCTACAATGAGCAGTTCTTC.

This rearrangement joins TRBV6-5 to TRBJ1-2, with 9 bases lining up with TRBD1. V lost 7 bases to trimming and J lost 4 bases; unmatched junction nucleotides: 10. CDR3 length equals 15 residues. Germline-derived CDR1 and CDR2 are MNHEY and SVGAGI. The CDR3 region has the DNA TGTGCCAGCACTCGAGCCGGGACAGGGCCCTATGGCTACACCTTC. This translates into CASTRAGTGPYGYTF.

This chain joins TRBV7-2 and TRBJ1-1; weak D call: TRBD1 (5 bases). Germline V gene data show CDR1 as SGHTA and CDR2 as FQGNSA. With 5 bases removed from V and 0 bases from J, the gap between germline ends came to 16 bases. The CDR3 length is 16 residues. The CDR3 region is CASSIQGSGVNTEAFF. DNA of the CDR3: TGTGCCAGCAGCATTCAGGGATCGGGGGTGAACACTGAAGCTTTCTTT.

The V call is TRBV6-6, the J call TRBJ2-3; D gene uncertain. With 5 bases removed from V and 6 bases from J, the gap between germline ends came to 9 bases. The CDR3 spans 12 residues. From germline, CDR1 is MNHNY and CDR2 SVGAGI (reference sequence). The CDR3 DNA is TGTGCCAGCAGTCCAGGTCCGGATACGCAGTATTTT. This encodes CASSPGPDTQYF.

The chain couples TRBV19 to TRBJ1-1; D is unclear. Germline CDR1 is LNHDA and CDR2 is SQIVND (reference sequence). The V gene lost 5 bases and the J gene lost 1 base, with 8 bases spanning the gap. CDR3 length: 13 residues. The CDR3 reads CASSYTGNTEAFF. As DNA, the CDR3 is TGTGCCAGTAGTTACACTGGGAACACTGAAGCTTTCTTT.